This paragraph covers one T cell receptor beta chain sequence. The repertoire was sequenced with immunoSEQ multiplex PCR; TCRdb's copy has only in-frame clones and lacks some. Altogether 200,000 to 300,000 clones are present, around 85% being singletons, with the ten largest covering around 1.2%. With 4 bases clipped from V and 10 bases from J, the junction kept 14 bases outside the gene matches. The CDR3 has 17 amino acids. The V gene's germline CDR1 is MNHEY and CDR2 SMNVEV (reference sequence). This specimen comes from a study of cytomegalovirus exposure and HLA in healthy donors. The TCR comes from a woman aged 25 to 39 in good health and CMV-seropositive. The sample taken for sequencing was PBMCs. The gene calls are TRBV27 and TRBJ2-1; the match to TRBD2 covers 12 bases. The DNA for the CDR3 is TGTGCCAGCAGTTCGGTCGGACTAGCGGGGACCGACGACGAGCAGTTCTTC. Protein: CASSSVGLAGTDDEQFF.